This T cell receptor (beta chain) was captured in a study of T cell responses to AZD1222 COVID-19 vaccine. CDR1 is ENHRY, CDR2 SYGVKD, per germline. The V segment lost 6 bases and the J segment 3 bases; nucleotides outside the gene matches: 1. CDR3 length: 12 amino acids. The data were produced by immunoSEQ multiplex PCR, yet TCRdb's version contains in-frame clones alone and is incomplete. The table records roughly 120,000 clones, around 90% of them present only once. The sample in question was peripheral blood, obtained on day 0 of AZD1222 vaccination. This sequence joins TRBV10-3 and TRBJ1-2; 7 bases agree with TRBD1. This receptor was taken from an adult in good health. In nucleotides, the CDR3 is TGTGCCATCAGAGGACAGGACTATGGCTACACCTTC. Residues: CAIRGQDYGYTF.